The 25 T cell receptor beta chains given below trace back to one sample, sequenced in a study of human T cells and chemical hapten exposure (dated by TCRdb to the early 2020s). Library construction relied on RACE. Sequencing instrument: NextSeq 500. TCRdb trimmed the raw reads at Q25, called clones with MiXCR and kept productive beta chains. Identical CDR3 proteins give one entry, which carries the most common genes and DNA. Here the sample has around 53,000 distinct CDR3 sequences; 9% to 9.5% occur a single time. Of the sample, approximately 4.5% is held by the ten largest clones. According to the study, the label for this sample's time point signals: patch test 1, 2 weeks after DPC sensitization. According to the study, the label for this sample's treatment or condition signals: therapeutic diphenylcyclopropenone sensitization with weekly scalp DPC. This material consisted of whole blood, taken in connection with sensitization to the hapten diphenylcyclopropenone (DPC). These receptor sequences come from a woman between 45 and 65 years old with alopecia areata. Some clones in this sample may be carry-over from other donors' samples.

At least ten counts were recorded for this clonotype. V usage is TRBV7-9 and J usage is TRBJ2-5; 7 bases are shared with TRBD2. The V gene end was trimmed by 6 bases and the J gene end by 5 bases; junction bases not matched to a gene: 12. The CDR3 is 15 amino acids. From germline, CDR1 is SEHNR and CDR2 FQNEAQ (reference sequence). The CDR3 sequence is CASRLAGVVGETQYF. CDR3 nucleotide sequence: TGTGCCAGCAGGCTTGCGGGAGTGGTCGGCGAGACCCAGTACTTC.

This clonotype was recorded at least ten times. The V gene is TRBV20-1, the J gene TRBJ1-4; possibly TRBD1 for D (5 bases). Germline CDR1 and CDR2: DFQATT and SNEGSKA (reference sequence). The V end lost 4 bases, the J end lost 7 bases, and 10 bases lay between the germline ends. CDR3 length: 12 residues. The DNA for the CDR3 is TGCAGTGCTATCTGGCAGGGTGAAAAACTGTTTTTT. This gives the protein CSAIWQGEKLFF.

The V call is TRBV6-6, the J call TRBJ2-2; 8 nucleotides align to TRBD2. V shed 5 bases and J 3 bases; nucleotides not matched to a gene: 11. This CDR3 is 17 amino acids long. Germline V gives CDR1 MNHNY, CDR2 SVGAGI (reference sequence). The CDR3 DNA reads TGTGCCAGCAGTGCCCCCGGGGGGCGGGGGGACACCGGGGAGCTGTTTTTT. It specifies CASSAPGGRGDTGELFF.

The CDR3 reads CASSWGSGTYEQYF. CDR3 DNA: TGTGCCAGCAGCTGGGGTAGCGGAACCTACGAGCAGTACTTC. The J gene is TRBJ2-7, the V gene TRBV3-1; D possibly corresponds to TRBD2 (6 bases). The germline CDR1 and CDR2 sequences are LGHDT and YNNKEL (reference sequence). Trimming removed 5 bases from V and 2 bases from J, with 13 bases in between. This CDR3 spans 14 amino acids.

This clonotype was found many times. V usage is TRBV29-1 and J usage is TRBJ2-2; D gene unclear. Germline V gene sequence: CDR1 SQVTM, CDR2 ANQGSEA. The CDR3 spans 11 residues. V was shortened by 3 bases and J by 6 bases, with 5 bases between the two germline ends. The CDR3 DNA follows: TGCAGCGTTGAGGTCCCCGGGGAGCTGTTTTTT. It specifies CSVEVPGELFF.

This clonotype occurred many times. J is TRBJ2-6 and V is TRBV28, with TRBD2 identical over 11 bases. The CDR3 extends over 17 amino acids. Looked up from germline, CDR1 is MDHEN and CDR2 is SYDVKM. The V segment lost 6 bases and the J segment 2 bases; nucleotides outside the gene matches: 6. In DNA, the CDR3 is TGTGCCAGCAGCCCGACTAGCGGGATAACTGGGGCCAACGTCCTGACTTTC. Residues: CASSPTSGITGANVLTF.

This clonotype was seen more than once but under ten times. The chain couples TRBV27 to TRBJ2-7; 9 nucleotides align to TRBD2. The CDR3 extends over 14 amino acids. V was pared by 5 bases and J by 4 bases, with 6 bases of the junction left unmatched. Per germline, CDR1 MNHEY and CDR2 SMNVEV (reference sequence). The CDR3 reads CASSLAGRGYEQYF. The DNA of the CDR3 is TGTGCCAGCAGTCTAGCGGGAAGGGGGTACGAGCAGTACTTC.

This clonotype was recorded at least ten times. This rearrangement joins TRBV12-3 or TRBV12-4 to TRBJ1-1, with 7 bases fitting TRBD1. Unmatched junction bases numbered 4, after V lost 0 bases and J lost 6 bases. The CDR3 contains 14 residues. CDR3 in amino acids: CASSLATGAAEAFF. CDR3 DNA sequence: TGTGCCAGCAGTTTAGCTACAGGGGCGGCTGAAGCTTTCTTT.

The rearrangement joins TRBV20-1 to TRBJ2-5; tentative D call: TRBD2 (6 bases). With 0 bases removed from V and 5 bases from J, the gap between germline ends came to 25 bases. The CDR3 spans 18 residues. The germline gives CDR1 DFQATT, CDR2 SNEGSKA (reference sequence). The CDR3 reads CSARDSSMEGFPGETQYF. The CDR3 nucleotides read TGCAGTGCTAGAGATTCCTCCATGGAGGGATTTCCGGGGGAGACCCAGTACTTC.

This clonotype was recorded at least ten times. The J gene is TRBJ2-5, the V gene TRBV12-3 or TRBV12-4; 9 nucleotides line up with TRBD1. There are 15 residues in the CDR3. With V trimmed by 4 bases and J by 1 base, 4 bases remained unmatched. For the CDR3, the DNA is TGTGCCAGCAGTTCCCTGACAGGGGGCCAAGAGACCCAGTACTTC. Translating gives CASSSLTGGQETQYF.

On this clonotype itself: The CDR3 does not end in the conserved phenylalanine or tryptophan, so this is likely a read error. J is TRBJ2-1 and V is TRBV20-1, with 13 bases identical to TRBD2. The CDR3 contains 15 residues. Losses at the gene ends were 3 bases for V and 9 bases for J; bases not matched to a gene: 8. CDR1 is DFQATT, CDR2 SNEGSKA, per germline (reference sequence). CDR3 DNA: TGCAGTGCTAGCTCCCGGACTAGCGGGGGTAGTGAGCAGTTCTCC. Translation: CSASSRTSGGSEQFS.

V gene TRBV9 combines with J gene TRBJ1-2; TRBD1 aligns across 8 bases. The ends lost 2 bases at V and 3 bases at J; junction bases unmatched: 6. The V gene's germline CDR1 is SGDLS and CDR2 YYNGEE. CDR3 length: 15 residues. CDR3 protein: CASSVRQGTDYGYTF. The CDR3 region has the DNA TGTGCCAGCAGCGTTAGACAGGGGACAGACTATGGCTACACCTTC.

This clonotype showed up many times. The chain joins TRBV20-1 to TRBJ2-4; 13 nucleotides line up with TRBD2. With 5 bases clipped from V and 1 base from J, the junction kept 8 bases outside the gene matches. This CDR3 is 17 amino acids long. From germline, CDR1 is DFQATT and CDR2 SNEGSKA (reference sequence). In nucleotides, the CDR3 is TGCAGTGCTTCCGGACTAGCGGGAGAGTTGGCCAAAAACATTCAGTACTTC. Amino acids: CSASGLAGELAKNIQYF.

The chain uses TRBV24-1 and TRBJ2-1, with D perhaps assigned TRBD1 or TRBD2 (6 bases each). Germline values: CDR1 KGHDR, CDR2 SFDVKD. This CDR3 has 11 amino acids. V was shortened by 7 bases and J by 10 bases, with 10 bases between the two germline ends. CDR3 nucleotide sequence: TGTGCCACCAGGGGGGGCGACGAGCAGTTCTTC. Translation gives CATRGGDEQFF.

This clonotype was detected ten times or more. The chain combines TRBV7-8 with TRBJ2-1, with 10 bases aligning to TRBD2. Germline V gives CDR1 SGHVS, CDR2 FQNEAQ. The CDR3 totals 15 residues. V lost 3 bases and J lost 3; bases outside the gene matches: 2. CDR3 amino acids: CASSLTSGHYNEQFF. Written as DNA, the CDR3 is TGTGCCAGCAGCTTGACTAGCGGGCACTACAATGAGCAGTTCTTC. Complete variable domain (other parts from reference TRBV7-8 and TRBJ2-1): GAGVSQSPRYKVAKRGQDVALRCDPISGHVSLFWYQQALGQGPEFLTYFQNEAQLDKSGLPSDRFFAERPEGSVSTLKIQRTQQEDSAVYLCASSLTSGHYNEQFFGPGTRLTVL.

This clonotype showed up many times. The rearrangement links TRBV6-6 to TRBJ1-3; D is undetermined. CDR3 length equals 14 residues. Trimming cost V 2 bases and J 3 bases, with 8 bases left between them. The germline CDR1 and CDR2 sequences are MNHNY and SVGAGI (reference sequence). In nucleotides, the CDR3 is TGTGCCAGCAGTTACGAGGGAGGTGGAAACACCATATATTTT. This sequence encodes CASSYEGGGNTIYF.

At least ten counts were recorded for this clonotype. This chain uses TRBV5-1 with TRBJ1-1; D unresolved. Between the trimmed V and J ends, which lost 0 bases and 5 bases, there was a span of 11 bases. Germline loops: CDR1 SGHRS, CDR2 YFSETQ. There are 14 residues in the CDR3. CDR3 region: CASSLVTEMTEAFF. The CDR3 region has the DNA TGCGCCAGCAGCTTGGTGACGGAGATGACTGAAGCTTTCTTT.

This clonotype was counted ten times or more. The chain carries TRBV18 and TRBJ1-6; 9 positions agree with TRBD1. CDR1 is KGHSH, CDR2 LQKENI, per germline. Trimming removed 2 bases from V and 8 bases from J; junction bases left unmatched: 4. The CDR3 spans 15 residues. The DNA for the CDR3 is TGTGCCAGCTCACCAGAACAGGGGGCGGATTCACCCCTCCACTTT. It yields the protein CASSPEQGADSPLHF. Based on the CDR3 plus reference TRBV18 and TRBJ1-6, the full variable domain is NAGVMQNPRHLVRRRGQEARLRCSPMKGHSHVYWYRQLPEEGLKFMVYLQKENIIDESGMPKERFSAEFPKEGPSILRIQQVVRGDSAAYFCASSPEQGADSPLHFGNGTRLTVT.

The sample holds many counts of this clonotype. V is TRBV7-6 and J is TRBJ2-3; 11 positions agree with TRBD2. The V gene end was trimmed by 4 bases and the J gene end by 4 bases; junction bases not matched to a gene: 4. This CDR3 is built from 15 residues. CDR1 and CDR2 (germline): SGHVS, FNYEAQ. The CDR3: CASSSNSGRADTQYF. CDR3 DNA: TGTGCCAGCAGCTCCAATAGCGGGAGGGCAGATACGCAGTATTTT.

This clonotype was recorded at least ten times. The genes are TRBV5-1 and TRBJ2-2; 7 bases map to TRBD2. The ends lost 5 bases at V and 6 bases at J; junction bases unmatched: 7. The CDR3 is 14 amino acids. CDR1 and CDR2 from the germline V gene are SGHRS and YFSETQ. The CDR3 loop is CASSFLADAGELFF. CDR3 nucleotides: TGCGCCAGCAGTTTCCTAGCGGATGCCGGGGAGCTGTTTTTT.

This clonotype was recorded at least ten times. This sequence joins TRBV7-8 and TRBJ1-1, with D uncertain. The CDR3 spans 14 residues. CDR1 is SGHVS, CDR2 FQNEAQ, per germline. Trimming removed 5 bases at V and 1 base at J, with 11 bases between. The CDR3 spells CASSPPTRNTEAFF. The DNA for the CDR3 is TGTGCCAGCAGCCCGCCCACACGGAACACTGAAGCTTTCTTT.

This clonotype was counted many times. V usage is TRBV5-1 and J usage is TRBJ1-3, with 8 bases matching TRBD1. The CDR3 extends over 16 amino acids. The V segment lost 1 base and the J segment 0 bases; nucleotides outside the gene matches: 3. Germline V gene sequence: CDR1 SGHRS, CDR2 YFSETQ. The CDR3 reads CASSLTGGSSGNTIYF. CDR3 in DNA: TGCGCCAGCAGCTTGACAGGGGGATCCTCTGGAAACACCATATATTTT.

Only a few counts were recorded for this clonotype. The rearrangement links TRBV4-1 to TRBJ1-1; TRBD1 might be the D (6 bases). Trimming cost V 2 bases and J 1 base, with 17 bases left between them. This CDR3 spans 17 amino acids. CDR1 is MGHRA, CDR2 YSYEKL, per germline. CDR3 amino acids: CASSQRAETGPNTEAFF. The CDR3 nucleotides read TGCGCCAGCAGCCAACGTGCCGAGACAGGACCGAACACTGAAGCTTTCTTT.

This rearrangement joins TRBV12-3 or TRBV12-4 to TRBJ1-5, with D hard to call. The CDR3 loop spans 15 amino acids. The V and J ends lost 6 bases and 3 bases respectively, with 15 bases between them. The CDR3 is CASSSSGVINQPQHF. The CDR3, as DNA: TGTGCCAGCAGCTCATCCGGGGTCATCAATCAGCCCCAGCATTTT.

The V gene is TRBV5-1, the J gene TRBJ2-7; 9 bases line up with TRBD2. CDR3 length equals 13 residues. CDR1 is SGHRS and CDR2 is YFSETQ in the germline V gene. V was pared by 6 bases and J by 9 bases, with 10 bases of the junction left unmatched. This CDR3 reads CASTHETREGQYF. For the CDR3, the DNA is TGCGCCAGCACTCATGAGACGCGGGAGGGGCAGTACTTC.